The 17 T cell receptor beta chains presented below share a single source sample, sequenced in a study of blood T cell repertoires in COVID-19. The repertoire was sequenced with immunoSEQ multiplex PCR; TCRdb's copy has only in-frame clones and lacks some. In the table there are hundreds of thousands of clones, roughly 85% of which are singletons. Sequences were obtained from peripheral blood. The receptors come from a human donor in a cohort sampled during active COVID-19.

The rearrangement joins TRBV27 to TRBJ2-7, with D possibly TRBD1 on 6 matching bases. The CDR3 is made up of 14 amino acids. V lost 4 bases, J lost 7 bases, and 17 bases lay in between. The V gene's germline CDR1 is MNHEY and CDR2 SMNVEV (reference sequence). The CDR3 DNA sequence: TGTGCCAGCAGTTCGATGGCAGGGACACGAGAGCAGTACTTC. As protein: CASSSMAGTREQYF.

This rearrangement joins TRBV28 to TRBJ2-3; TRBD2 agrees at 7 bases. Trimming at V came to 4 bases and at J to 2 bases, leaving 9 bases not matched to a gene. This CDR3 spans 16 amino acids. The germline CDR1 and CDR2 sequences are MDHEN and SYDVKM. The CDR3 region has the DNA TGTGCCAGCAGTTCCAGTTCTAGCGGAAACACAGATACGCAGTATTTT. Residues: CASSSSSSGNTDTQYF.

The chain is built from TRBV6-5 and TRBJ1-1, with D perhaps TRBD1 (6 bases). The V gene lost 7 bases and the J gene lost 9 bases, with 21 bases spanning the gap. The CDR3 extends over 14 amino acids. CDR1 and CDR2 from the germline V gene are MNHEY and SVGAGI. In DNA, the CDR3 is TGTGCCAGCACCACAATGGGGGCAGTTAGACAAGCTTTCTTT. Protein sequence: CASTTMGAVRQAFF.

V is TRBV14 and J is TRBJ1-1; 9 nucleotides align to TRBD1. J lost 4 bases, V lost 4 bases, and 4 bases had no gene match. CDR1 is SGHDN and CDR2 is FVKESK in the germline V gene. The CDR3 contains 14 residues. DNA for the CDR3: TGTGCCAGCAGCCTCGTACAGGGGGCCACTGAAGCTTTCTTT. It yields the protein CASSLVQGATEAFF.

CDR3 nucleotide sequence: TGTGCCAGCAGTGTCAAACAGGGCTACGAGCAGTACTTC. It encodes CASSVKQGYEQYF. The V gene is TRBV28, the J gene TRBJ2-7, with D possibly being TRBD1 (6 bases). CDR1 and CDR2 from the germline V gene are MDHEN and SYDVKM. The V gene lost 5 bases and the J gene lost 3 bases, with 11 bases spanning the gap. CDR3 length: 13 amino acids.

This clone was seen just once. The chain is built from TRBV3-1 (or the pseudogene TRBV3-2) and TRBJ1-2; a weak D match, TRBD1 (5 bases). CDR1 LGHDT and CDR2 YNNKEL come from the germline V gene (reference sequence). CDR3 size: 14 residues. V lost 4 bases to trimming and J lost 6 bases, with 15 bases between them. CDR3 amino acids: CASSPLGGDDGYTF. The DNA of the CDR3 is TGTGCCAGCAGCCCATTGGGAGGGGATGATGGCTACACCTTC.

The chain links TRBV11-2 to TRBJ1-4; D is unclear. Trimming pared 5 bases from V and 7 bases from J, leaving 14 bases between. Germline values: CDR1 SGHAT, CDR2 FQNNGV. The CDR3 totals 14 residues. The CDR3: CASSSEGAGEKLFF. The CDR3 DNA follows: TGTGCCAGCAGCAGCGAGGGCGCCGGTGAAAAACTGTTTTTT.

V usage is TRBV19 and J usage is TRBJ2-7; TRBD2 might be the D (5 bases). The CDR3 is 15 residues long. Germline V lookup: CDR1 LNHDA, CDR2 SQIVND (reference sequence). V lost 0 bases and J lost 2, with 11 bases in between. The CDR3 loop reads CASSIDGNEAYEQYF. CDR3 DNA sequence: TGTGCCAGTAGTATAGACGGGAATGAAGCCTACGAGCAGTACTTC.

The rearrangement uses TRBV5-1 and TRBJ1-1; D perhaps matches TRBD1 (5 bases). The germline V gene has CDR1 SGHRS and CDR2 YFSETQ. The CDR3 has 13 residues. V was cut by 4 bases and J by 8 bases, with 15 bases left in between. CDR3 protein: CASSQVMTAEAFF. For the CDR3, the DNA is TGCGCCAGCAGCCAGGTTATGACAGCAGAAGCTTTCTTT.

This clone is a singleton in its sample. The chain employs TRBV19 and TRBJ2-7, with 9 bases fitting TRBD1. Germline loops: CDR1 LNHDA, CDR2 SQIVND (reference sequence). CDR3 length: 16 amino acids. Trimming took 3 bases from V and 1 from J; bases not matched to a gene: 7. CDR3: CASSIFWTGDSYEQYF. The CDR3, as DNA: TGTGCCAGTAGTATCTTTTGGACAGGGGATTCCTACGAGCAGTACTTC.

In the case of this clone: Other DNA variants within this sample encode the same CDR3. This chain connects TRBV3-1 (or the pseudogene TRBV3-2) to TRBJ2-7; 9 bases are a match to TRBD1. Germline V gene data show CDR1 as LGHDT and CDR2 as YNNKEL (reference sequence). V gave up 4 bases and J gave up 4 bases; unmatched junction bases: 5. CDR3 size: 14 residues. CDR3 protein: CASSRRDRDYEQYF. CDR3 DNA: TGTGCCAGCAGCCGCCGGGACAGGGATTACGAGCAGTACTTC.

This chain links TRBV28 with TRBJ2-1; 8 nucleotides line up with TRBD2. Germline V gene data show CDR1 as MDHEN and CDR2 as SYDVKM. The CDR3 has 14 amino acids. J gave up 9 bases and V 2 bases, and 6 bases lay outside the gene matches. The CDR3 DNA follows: TGTGCCAGCAGTTTAGGCGGGAGGAGCCGTGAGCAGTTCTTC. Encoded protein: CASSLGGRSREQFF.

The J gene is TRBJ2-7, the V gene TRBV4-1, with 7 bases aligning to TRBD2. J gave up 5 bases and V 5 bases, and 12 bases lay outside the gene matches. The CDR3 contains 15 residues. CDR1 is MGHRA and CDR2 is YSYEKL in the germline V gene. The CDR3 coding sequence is TGCGCCAGCAGCTTCTCAGCGGGACGGAACGACGAGCAGTACTTC. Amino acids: CASSFSAGRNDEQYF.

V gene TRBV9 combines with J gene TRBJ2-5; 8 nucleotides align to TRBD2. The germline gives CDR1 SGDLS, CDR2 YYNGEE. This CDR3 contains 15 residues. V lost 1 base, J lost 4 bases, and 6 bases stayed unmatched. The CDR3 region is CASSVLAGRGETQYF. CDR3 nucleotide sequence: TGTGCCAGCAGCGTACTAGCCGGGAGGGGAGAGACCCAGTACTTC.

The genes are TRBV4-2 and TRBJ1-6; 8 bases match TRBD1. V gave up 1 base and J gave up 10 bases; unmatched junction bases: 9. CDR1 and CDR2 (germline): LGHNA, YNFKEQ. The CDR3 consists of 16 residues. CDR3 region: CASSQGAQGAGSPLHF. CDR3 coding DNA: TGTGCCAGCAGCCAAGGGGCCCAGGGGGCGGGCTCACCCCTCCACTTT.

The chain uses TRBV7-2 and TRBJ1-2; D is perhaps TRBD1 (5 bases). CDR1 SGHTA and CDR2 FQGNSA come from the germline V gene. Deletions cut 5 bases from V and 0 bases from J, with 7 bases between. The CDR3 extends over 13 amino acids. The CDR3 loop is CASSLQANYGYTF. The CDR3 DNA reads TGTGCCAGCAGCCTACAGGCTAACTATGGCTACACCTTC.

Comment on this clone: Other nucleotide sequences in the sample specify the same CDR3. In nucleotides, the CDR3 is TGTGCCAGCAGTTCCGTCGGGGAGCAGTACTTC. The encoded protein is CASSSVGEQYF. V usage is TRBV6-5 and J usage is TRBJ2-7; D not certain. The CDR3 is 11 residues long. The germline V and J ends were trimmed by 4 bases and 7 bases, with 8 bases remaining between them. The germline CDR1 and CDR2 sequences are MNHEY and SVGAGI.